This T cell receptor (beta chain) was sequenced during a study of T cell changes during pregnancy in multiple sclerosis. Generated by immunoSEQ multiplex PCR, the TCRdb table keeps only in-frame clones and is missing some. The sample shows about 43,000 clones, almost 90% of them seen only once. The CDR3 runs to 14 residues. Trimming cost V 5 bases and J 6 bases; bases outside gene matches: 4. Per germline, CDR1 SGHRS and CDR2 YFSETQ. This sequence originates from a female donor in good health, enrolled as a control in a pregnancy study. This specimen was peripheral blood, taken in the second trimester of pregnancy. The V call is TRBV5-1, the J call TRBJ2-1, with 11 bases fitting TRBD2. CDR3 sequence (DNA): TGCGCCAGCAGGGAACTAGCGGGGGCCAATGAGCAGTTCTTC. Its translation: CASRELAGANEQFF.